This section outlines one TCR beta chain sequence together with its context. Its antigen is still unknown. No quality values exist for individual bases; no much larger clone is one base distant. These data belong to a study of cytomegalovirus exposure and HLA in healthy donors (TCRdb year 2017). Regarding the study in general: An earlier analysis of roughly 630 of the donors reported approximately 300 Gb of sequence data and 100 million to 140 million unique TCR beta sequences from 190 million or so T cells. Rather than drawing on any new phenotypic data, the later analysis identified candidate immune exposures from TCR beta sequences and the way those sequences occurred across donors. To study patterns of TCR occurrence, a later analysis re-analyzed previously published TCR beta repertoires from several hundred donors and added high-resolution HLA genotyping. A later genetic analysis used genome-wide SNP genotypes for about 60% of the roughly 670 donors, treating that subset as a discovery cohort. Of the approximately 400 genotyped donors, 70% to 90% were placed in the genetic ancestry cluster associated with self-reported Caucasian donors. Besides the first cohort of around 670 subjects, a separate validation cohort made up of 95 to 150 different subjects was used. The study was designed to test whether signatures of past pathogen exposure could be identified by cataloging public T cell receptors. An early release that covered about 640 HLA-typed donors contained approximately 300 gigabases of sequencing data and around 80 million unique TCR sequences. Using immunosequencing, the study profiled T cell repertoires from 550 to 750 subjects and related those repertoires to cytomegalovirus serostatus. An earlier analysis of nearly 600 of the donors applied high-throughput TCR beta sequencing to assess whether each TCR beta V gene segment acted as functional or pseudogenic. To predict cytomegalovirus infection status, the study brought together high-throughput TCR immunosequencing, statistical association of individual TCRs with disease status, and machine learning. The number of donors typed differed by locus, with roughly 629-640 for A, B, C, DRB1 and DQB1, more than 500 for DQA1, approximately 580 for DPA1, and roughly 450 for DPB1. Among about 400 genotyped donors of the cohort, an average of approximately 200,000 unique TCR beta nucleotide sequences was sequenced per donor, of which roughly 17% were non-productive. Alongside the repertoire data, information on donor age, sex, ethnicity and CMV serostatus was compiled. HLA typing covered class I and class II loci at four-digit resolution. Roughly 5 DR-DQ haplotypes were handled as single units for association and clustering, since linkage in the cohort was strong. Every repertoire in the discovery cohort had been generated on one and the same sequencing platform. What the study reported, not specific to this receptor: Cytomegalovirus status was reported to be diagnosed by the classifier with high specificity and sensitivity in both the original and validation cohorts. A total of roughly 160 TCR beta chains were listed by the study as associated with cytomegalovirus. Most CMV-associated TCR beta chains appeared to be HLA-restricted in a later analysis, and the HLA associations seemed to be driven largely by CMV exposure. At a false discovery rate of 0.05, a later analysis linked roughly 17,000 TCR beta sequences to specific HLA alleles. Correlated functional status among segregating V segments might reflect linkage disequilibrium, but an unknown experimental factor could not be ruled out. In a later analysis, HLA-associated TCR beta chains showed more clonal expansion and lower generation probabilities than non-associated chains that were equally common. When HLA alleles, especially DR and DQ, strongly co-occurred, attributing TCR associations to individual alleles was difficult. A further reported finding was that TCR beta sequences accurately predicted the HLA-A and HLA-B alleles for most subjects in the first cohort. HLA typing was unavailable for some donors at each locus, so association tests used only the typed subset. In an earlier analysis of 500 to 650 of the donors, most TCR beta V segments appeared in productive rearrangements about 87% or about 30% of the time, broadly matching IMGT annotations. Presence/absence analyses assumed roughly uniform sequencing depth across donors, an assumption that may not hold. The sequencing pipeline was judged likely to have produced a cluster of highly shared sequence variants as a technical artifact. According to a later analysis, parvovirus B19, influenza, CMV and Epstein-Barr virus appeared linked to several top co-occurrence clusters. According to a later analysis, TCR association rates differed among HLA loci, with DRB1 alleles showing the most associated TCRs and HLA-C alleles showing the fewest. For the cohort, immune exposure information was limited to CMV serostatus. The 87-base-pair reads could not distinguish some IMGT-functional V segments, including TRBV6-2 and TRBV6-3, so those segments were excluded. The earlier analysis of about 600 of the donors excluded 15 to 20 rarely observed V segments, including chromosome 9 orphons, because counts were too low. A later genetic analysis reported fewer N-insertions in productive TCRs among donors in an Asian-associated ancestry cluster than the roughly 700-donor mean. Most TCR sequences were seen in very few donors, while some public TCRs were found in many individuals. In this cohort, only TCR beta chains were sequenced, and detectable features were limited by the absence of alpha or paired-chain data. In a later genetic analysis, a missense DCLRE1C variant was associated with V-gene and J-gene trimming of TCR beta chains, and the association was replicated in an independent cohort. According to the authors, the approach could potentially be generalized to other disease states and immunological phenotypes. A few of the identified cytomegalovirus-associated TCR beta chains were confirmed in vitro to be specific for cytomegalovirus antigens.

In total, approximately 700 healthy bone marrow donors made up the cohort. At the time of sampling, all cohort members were nominally healthy, though unrecorded immune exposures were likely present. Of the roughly 620 cohort members, 250 to 300 had positive CMV serostatus and roughly 350 had negative CMV serostatus, and CMV serostatus was not recorded for the donor. A peripheral blood sample was provided by each donor, and peripheral blood mononuclear cells were used for TCR beta sequencing. The Qiagen DNeasy Blood Extraction Kit was used to extract genomic DNA from the blood cell samples. Library preparation used the immunoSEQ multiplex PCR assay. The multiplex PCR relied on a mix of 60 forward primers for TCR Vbeta segments and 13 reverse primers for TCR Jbeta segments. Amplification of the CDR3 region of rearranged TCR beta genes was performed with a multiplex PCR assay on genomic DNA. The Illumina HiSeq System was used to sequence the amplified TCR beta libraries as 87-base-pair reads. From the authors' description of their analysis: A later analysis tallied 75 million to 95 million unique TCR beta chains across the 666 repertoires, and some 12 million of those chains were shared by two or more donors. A nearest-neighbor algorithm error-corrected the raw reads and collapsed the reads into unique sequences, merging closely related sequences to remove PCR and sequencing errors. V, D and J gene segments were assigned by aligning CDR3 sequences to IMGT reference sequences. For a sequence to be retained, a match of at least six nucleotides to both a V gene segment and a J gene segment was required. Rearrangements were classified as productive when the CDR3 lacked stop codons and remained in frame with V and J, and all other rearrangements were classified as non-productive. CDR3 was defined by IMGT convention, running from the second conserved V-encoded cysteine to the conserved J-encoded phenylalanine. The earlier analysis of a few hundred of the donors excluded sequences that lacked an unambiguous match to a single V gene segment. An earlier analysis of 587 of the donors called V segments functional above 56.7% productive rearrangements and segregating when the between-donor standard deviation exceeded 5%. To diagnose cytomegalovirus status from the catalog of TCR beta chain sequences, a statistical classification framework was built. In a later analysis, V and J genes were assigned by comparing TCR nucleotide sequences against IMGT/GENE-DB human TR gene sequences. In a later analysis, CDR3 sequences and most-parsimonious VDJ recombination scenarios were assigned using the TCRdist pipeline. In a later analysis, each TCR beta chain was defined by its CDR3 amino acid sequence together with its V-gene family, and reads without a unique V-gene family were excluded. A later analysis removed 550 to 700 highly shared, low-generation-probability nucleotide sequences to deal with suspected cross-contamination and a sequencing artifact. In a later analysis, a clonal expansion index was calculated for each public chain from normalized within-repertoire ranks of inferred template counts. Generation probabilities in a later analysis came from a VDJ recombination model fitted to out-of-frame rearrangements, and those results were checked against IGoR. In a later analysis, hypergeometric tests were used to score TCR-TCR, TCR-HLA and TCR-CMV co-occurrence, with a repertoire-size bias correction applied to TCR pairs. To estimate false discovery rates, a later analysis permuted the HLA or CMV assignments 20 times. In a later analysis, co-occurring TCRs were grouped with DBSCAN, and TCRdist sequence similarity was added when clustering was performed within HLA-allele-positive subsets. For co-occurrence clustering, repertoires with fewer than 30,000 or more than 120,000 public chains were excluded, along with roughly 5 repertoires with anomalous nucleotide sharing. Held by TCRdb, this immuneACCESS table contains in-frame sequences only and omits some clones. Under half of the omission traces to an unresolved V gene where checked; the cause of the rest is unknown. Clone size and V and J calls were adopted from that table, with D and trimming inferred from the DNA. A total of about 68,000 clones appear in this sample, approximately 78% of them only once. Together, the top ten hold around 7% of the sample.

Including cysteine and phenylalanine, the CDR3 has 16 amino acids. This entry keeps only the CDR3 DNA: 48 bases, framed from base 1. Based on the germline V gene, the CDR1 and CDR2 sequences are MDHEN and SYDVKM. For this chain, trimming is 2 bases at the V end and 4 bases at the J end, and the number of junction bases without a gene match is 7. What was sequenced was PBMCs. The clonotype was recovered from a human donor in good health. The chain joins TRBV28 to TRBJ2-3, with 9 central nucleotides matching TRBD2. Read as DNA, the sequence is TGTGCCAGCAGTTTACCTCTAGCGGGGTCATCAGATACGCAGTATTTT. It translates as CASSLPLAGSSDTQYF.